These 3 T cell receptor beta chains were sequenced from one sample in a study of CD8 T cells in ankylosing spondylitis (dated by TCRdb to the late 2010s). The antigens of these receptors remain unknown. The paper's findings and limits, for the study overall: Blood from ankylosing spondylitis patients appeared to be characterized by a TCR beta motif made up of 8 or 9 highly homologous amino acid variants.

Libraries came from 5' RACE. The data were produced on an Illumina HiSeq 2500. Using fastp trimming at Q25 and MiXCR clonotype assembly, TCRdb reanalyzed the public sequencing data and kept in-frame beta chains. Merged by CDR3 protein, the rows form single entries marked with the most common genes and DNA. Across this sample there are a few hundred thousand distinct CDR3 sequences, with approximately 20% seen only once. The ten largest clones capture around 16% of the sample. Sequencing was carried out using blood, either unsorted or a sorted T cell fraction (not recorded which). The receptors were gathered from a male donor with ankylosing spondylitis.

This clonotype was counted a few times. The rearrangement links TRBV2 to TRBJ1-2; TRBD1 matches 7 bases. This CDR3 is 16 amino acids long. After removal of 6 bases from V and 0 bases from J, the junction contained 10 bases not matched to a gene. Per germline, CDR1 SNHLY and CDR2 FYNNEI. The chain's CDR3 is CASRAYPGGPNYGYTF. In DNA form, the CDR3 reads TGTGCCAGCAGAGCCTACCCAGGGGGACCTAACTATGGCTACACCTTC.

The chain carries TRBV11-2 and TRBJ2-2; TRBD2 agrees at 12 bases. The germline gives CDR1 SGHAT, CDR2 FQNNGV. V was clipped by 5 bases and J by 3 bases; unmatched bases: 10. This CDR3 contains 18 residues. CDR3 nucleotide sequence: TGTGCCAGCAGCCGCCCTCTAGCGGGAGGGCCTTACACCGGGGAGCTGTTTTTT. Translating gives CASSRPLAGGPYTGELFF.

V and J are TRBV29-1 and TRBJ2-1, with 7 bases fitting TRBD2. This CDR3 is 15 amino acids long. The germline gives CDR1 SQVTM, CDR2 ANQGSEA. After removal of 5 bases from V and 0 bases from J, the junction contained 7 bases not matched to a gene. CDR3 coding DNA: TGCAGCGTTCGGCCTAGCGGATACTCCTACAATGAGCAGTTCTTC. Amino acids: CSVRPSGYSYNEQFF.